The sequence of this T cell receptor beta chain was determined in a study of beta chain features in type 1 diabetes. Study-level information: Patients and healthy donors were similar in age, gender and cell yields.

Since all of the isolated RNA was reverse transcribed, expressed TCRB transcripts were what got sequenced. Repertoires were generated with immunoSEQ multiplex PCR, while TCRdb's copy carries only in-frame clones and drops some. The data hold 220,000 or so clones, with around 65% observed a single time. Sequencing input: naive CD4+ T cells from blood. The sequence came from a man in his thirties or forties in good health.

The CDR3: CASSMLTSYYEQYF. The CDR3 nucleotides read TGTGCCAGCAGCATGCTGACTAGTTATTACGAGCAGTACTTC. The chain has TRBV13 and TRBJ2-7; D possibly corresponds to TRBD2 (6 bases). CDR1 PRHDT and CDR2 FYEKMQ come from the germline V gene (reference sequence). The V end lost 5 bases, the J end lost 4 bases, and 15 bases lay between the germline ends. The CDR3 runs to 14 residues.